This TCR beta chain was recorded in a study of blood T cell repertoires in COVID-19. Whole-study context: PBMCs, B-cell-depleted T cells, or T cells provided the cDNA or gDNA that made up the material.

Authors' processing steps: Nucleated cell number was recorded as an estimate derived from reference gene primer amplification. The table came from immunoSEQ multiplex PCR; TCRdb's copy has only in-frame clones and leaves some out. V, J and clone size derive from that table, while D and trimming were established from the DNA sequence. Among under 300,000 clones listed, over 80% were seen once. V lost 0 bases, J lost 4 bases, and 15 bases lay in between. Germline values: CDR1 LGHDT, CDR2 YNNKEL (reference sequence). This CDR3 region has 16 residues. The source of this sequence is a man aged 25-40 years who had recovered from COVID-19. The sequenced material came from peripheral blood. This chain uses TRBV3-1 (or the pseudogene TRBV3-2) with TRBJ1-2, with D perhaps matching TRBD1 (6 bases). This CDR3 is CASSQDRGAFSYGYTF. The CDR3 DNA is TGTGCCAGCAGCCAAGATCGGGGGGCGTTCAGCTATGGCTACACCTTC.